One TCR beta chain is described in this entry. Its specificity is not known. TCRdb analysed the 5' RACE reads with MiXCR anew, one entry per CDR3 protein. Among about 430,000 distinct CDR3 sequences listed, approximately 25% were seen once. The source of the sample is a study of T-cell memory formation after mild COVID-19. Study findings and constraints: Contracting clones localized mainly to CM and EM when CD4+ and mainly to EMRA when CD8+. Cross-reactive memory apparently joined, as some responding clones appeared in pre-infection memory. The study found balanced CD4/CD8 in clones contracting day 15 to 85 and a CD4+ lean in later expanders.

V shed 2 bases and J shed 5 bases, with 15 bases lying between them. This CDR3 comprises 15 residues. CDR1 and CDR2 (germline): LNHDA, SQIVND (reference sequence). The clonotype was recovered from an adult woman who had mild COVID-19 (a few samples of this study predate the infection). Cell type and time point are not known. The V gene is TRBV19, the J gene TRBJ1-2; no definite D call. The sequenced sample consisted of PBMCs or a T cell subset sorted from them (not recorded which). This CDR3 reads CASSIRNDPIYGYTF. CDR3 sequence (DNA): TGTGCCAGTAGTATAAGAAATGACCCCATTTATGGCTACACCTTC.